The text below deals with one T cell receptor (beta chain). Its target is not known. The sample comes from a study of shared clonotypes between healthy human individuals. In the study overall: With ages of 18 to 49, the donors were two women and a few men. Study-wide points: Naive CD4 clonotypes overlapped across a few donors at roughly 5.1%. Richness estimates generally favored naive over memory subsets. The authors expected sequencing depth to affect clonotype sharing among donors.

Assay used: immunoSEQ multiplex PCR; TCRdb lists only in-frame clones, some missing. This table has millions of clones, 85% to 95% appearing once. This CDR3 region has 15 residues. CDR1 and CDR2 (germline): MDHEN, SYDVKM. The ends were cut back, 2 bases at V and 6 bases at J, with 13 bases in the middle. Material: naive CD4+ T cells sorted from blood. As to subset: CD45RA+ positively selected. The clonotype was recovered from a man aged 18 to 30 in good health. The chain couples TRBV28 to TRBJ2-2; TRBD2 might be the D (7 bases). The CDR3 reads CASSLGGAGAGELFF. The CDR3 DNA sequence: TGTGCCAGCAGTTTAGGGGGGGCTGGCGCCGGGGAGCTGTTTTTT.